This T cell receptor beta chain emerged from a study of human thymus T cells. Findings and limits, study-wide: What related research reported was that thymic repertoires overlapped highly among unrelated individuals. There appeared to be biased usage of V and J genes in thymic and blood repertoires.

CDR3 length: 19 residues. Losses at the gene ends were 3 bases for V and 5 bases for J; bases not matched to a gene: 17. Per germline, CDR1 WNHNN and CDR2 SYGVQD (reference sequence). To note about this clone: Its antigen is not identified.

Profiled with immunoSEQ multiplex PCR; TCRdb holds only in-frame clones, not every one. The table shows some 80,000 clones, with 96% occurring only once. Resections obtained during corrective heart surgery supplied the thymus tissue. All donors were healthy Finnish infants who were undergoing corrective surgery to treat congenital heart defects. Input material: thymus tissue. The chain couples TRBV10-1 to TRBJ2-3; 10 bases align to TRBD2. The sequence came from a boy in the first two years of life with a congenital heart defect but otherwise immunologically healthy. This CDR3 reads CASSDKAGGPLLRGDTQYF. The CDR3 DNA reads TGCGCCAGCAGTGACAAAGCGGGGGGGCCGTTACTCCGGGGAGATACGCAGTATTTT.